This TCR beta chain was sequenced during a study of regulatory T cells in long-lasting Graves disease. At the level of the study: Under 3 months of antithyroid drugs had been taken by newly diagnosed Graves' patients. Findings and limits, study-wide: Exclusively peripheral blood, rather than thyroid tissue, was studied. TRBV28 was favored in persistent disease, as were TRBJ1-2 and TRBJ2-5. The TCR repertoire of persistent Graves' patients was less diverse than that of newly diagnosed ones.

This clonotype was counted ten times or more. Its antigen is not known. Libraries of TCR beta came from iRepertoire HTBI primers plus Arm-PCR of CDR3 regions. A single record per CDR3 protein comes from TCRdb applying MiXCR to the multiplex PCR reads. The table has more than 300,000 distinct CDR3 sequences, around 15% seen once. CDR1 and CDR2 (germline): SGHAT, FQDESV (reference sequence). The CDR3 contains 13 residues. V lost 5 bases and J lost 5; bases outside the gene matches: 4. Indicated time point: newly diagnosed GD, antithyroid drugs for less than 3 months. The TCR library was prepared using RNA isolated from PBMCs.

The rearrangement uses TRBV11-1 and TRBJ2-5, with 8 bases that match TRBD1. The material was peripheral blood mononuclear cells (PBMCs), obtained at new diagnosis, from a patient treated with antithyroid drugs. The TCR originated in a female donor with Graves disease. CDR3 DNA sequence: TGTGCCAGCAGCCCGGACAGGGTGGAGACCCAGTACTTC. Translated: CASSPDRVETQYF.